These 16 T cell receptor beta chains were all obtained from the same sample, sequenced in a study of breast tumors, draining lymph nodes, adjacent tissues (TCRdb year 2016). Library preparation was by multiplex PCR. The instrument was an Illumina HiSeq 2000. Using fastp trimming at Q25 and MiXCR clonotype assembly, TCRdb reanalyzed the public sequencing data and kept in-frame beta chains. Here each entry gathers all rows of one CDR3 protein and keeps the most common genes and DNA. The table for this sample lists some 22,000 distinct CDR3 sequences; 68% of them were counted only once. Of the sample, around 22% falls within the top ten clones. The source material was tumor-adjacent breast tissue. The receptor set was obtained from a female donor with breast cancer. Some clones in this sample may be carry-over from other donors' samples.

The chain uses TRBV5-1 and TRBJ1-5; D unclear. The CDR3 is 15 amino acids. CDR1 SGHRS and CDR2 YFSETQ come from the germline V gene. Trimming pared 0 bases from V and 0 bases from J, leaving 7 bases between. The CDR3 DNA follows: TGCGCCAGCAGCTTGGAAGGTTTTAGCAATCAGCCCCAGCATTTT. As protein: CASSLEGFSNQPQHF.

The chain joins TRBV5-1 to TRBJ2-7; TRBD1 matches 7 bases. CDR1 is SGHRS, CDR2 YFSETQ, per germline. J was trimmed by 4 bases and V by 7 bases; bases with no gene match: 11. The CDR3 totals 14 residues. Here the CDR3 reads CASRTGYKGYEQYF. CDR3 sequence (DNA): TGCGCCAGCCGGACAGGTTACAAAGGATACGAGCAGTACTTC.

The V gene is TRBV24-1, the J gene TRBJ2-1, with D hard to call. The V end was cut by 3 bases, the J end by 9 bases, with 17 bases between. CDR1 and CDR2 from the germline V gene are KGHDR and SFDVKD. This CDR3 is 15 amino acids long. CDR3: CATSDGKVGSGEQFF. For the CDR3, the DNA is TGTGCCACCAGTGATGGGAAAGTCGGGTCGGGTGAGCAGTTCTTC.

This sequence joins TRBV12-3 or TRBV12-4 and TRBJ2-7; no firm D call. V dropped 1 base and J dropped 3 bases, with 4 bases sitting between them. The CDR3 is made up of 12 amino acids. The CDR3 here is CASSLVHYEQYF. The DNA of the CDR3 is TGTGCCAGCAGTTTAGTGCACTACGAGCAGTACTTC.

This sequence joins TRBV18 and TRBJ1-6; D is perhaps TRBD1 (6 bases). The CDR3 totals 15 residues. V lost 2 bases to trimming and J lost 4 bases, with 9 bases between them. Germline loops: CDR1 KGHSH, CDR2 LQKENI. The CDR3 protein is CASSPGGPYNSPLHF. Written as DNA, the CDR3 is TGTGCCAGCTCACCAGGGGGCCCATATAATTCACCCCTCCACTTT. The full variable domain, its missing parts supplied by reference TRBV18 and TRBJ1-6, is NAGVMQNPRHLVRRRGQEARLRCSPMKGHSHVYWYRQLPEEGLKFMVYLQKENIIDESGMPKERFSAEFPKEGPSILRIQQVVRGDSAAYFCASSPGGPYNSPLHFGNGTRLTVT.

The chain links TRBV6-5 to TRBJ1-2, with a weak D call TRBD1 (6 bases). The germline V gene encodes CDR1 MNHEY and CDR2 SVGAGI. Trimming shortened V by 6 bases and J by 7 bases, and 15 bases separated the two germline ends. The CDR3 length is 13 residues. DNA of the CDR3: TGTGCCAGCAGGGGCTACAGGGCACTTGGCTACACCTTC. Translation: CASRGYRALGYTF.

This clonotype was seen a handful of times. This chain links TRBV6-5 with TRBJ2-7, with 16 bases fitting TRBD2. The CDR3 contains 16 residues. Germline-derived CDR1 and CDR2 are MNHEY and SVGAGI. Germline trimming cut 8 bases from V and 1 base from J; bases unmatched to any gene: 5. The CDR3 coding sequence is TGTGCCAGCGGGACTAGCGGGAGGGCCAGATCCTACGAGCAGTACTTC. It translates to CASGTSGRARSYEQYF.

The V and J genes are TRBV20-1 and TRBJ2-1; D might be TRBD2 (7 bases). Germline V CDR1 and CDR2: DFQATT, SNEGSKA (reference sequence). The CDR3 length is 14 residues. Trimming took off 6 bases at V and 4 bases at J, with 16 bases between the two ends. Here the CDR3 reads CSALTGGRYNEQFF. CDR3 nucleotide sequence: TGCAGTGCCTTAACCGGGGGGCGGTACAATGAGCAGTTCTTC.

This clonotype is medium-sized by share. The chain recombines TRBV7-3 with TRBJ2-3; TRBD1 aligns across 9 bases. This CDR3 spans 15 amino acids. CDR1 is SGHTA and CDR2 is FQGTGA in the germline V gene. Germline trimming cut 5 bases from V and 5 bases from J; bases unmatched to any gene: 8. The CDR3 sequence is CASSGQGLGGDTQYF. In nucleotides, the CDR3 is TGTGCCAGCAGCGGACAGGGGCTAGGGGGAGATACGCAGTATTTT.

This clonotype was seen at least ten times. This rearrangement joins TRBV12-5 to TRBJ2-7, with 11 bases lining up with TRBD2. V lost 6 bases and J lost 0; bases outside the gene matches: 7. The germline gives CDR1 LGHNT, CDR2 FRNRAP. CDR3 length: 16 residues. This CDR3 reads CASGRTLAGASYEQYF. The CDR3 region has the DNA TGTGCTAGTGGCCGAACACTAGCGGGGGCCTCCTACGAGCAGTACTTC.

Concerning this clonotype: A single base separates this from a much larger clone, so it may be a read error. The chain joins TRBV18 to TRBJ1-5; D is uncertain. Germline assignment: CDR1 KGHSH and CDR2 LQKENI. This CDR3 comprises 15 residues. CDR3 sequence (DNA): TGTGCCGGCTCACCCTCGGCCAATAGCAATCAGCCCCAGCATTTT. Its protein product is CAGSPSANSNQPQHF.

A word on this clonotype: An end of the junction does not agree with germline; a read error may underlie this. In DNA, the CDR3 is TGCGCCAGCAGCCCACTAGGGACAGGGCAGCAAGAGGCCCAGTACTTC. As protein: CASSPLGTGQQEAQYF. The V gene is TRBV5-1, the J gene TRBJ2-5; 9 bases agree with TRBD1. Per germline, CDR1 SGHRS and CDR2 YFSETQ. CDR3 length: 16 amino acids.

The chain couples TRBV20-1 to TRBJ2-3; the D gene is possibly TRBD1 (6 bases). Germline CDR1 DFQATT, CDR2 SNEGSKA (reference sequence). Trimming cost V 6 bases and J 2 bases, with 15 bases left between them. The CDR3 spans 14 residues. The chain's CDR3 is CSASKAGDTDTQYF. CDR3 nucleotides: TGCAGTGCCAGCAAAGCAGGGGACACAGATACGCAGTATTTT.

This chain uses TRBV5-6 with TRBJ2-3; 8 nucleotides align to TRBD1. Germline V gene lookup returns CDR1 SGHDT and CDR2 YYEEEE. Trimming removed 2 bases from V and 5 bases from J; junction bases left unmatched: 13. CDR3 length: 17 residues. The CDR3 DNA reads TGTGCCAGCAGCTTTCTTCAGGGGGCGTTCGAGGGAGATACGCAGTATTTT. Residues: CASSFLQGAFEGDTQYF.

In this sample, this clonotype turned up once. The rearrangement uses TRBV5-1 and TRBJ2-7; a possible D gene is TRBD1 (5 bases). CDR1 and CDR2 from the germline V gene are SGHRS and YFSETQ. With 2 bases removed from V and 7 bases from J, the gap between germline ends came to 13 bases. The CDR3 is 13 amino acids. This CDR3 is CASSLTGPLEQYF. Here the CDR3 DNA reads TGCGCCAGCAGCTTAACAGGTCCCCTTGAGCAGTACTTC.

This CDR3 reads CASTNTGGAEFF. The CDR3 region has the DNA TGTGCCAGCACCAATACAGGGGGCGCGGAGTTCTTC. The chain couples TRBV11-2 to TRBJ2-1, with TRBD1 identical over 9 bases. Germline V gene lookup returns CDR1 SGHAT and CDR2 FQNNGV. This CDR3 is 12 amino acids long. The V gene end was trimmed by 7 bases and the J gene end by 14 bases; junction bases not matched to a gene: 9.